Listed below are T cell receptor beta chains from one sample, sequenced in a study of shared clonotypes between healthy human individuals. Data came from immunoSEQ multiplex PCR; TCRdb stores just in-frame clones and leaves some out. The profile shows 850,000 to 1,100,000 clones, 60% to 85% of them singletons. Sequencing was done on a sample of memory CD4+ T cells from PBMCs. The receptors originated from a young man in good health. Some clones in this sample may be carry-over from other donors' samples. Both conserved end residues are part of each CDR3. A D gene is named only where the DNA matches it firmly. Part of the rows lack a size; the others show once, few, many or a class for expanded clones.

clone_size: NA
v_call: TRBV5-1
cdr3_length: 13
d_call: NA
j_call: TRBJ2-7
cdr3_aa: CASSSQGIYEQYF
cdr3_nt: TGCGCCAGCAGCTCACAGGGAATCTACGAGCAGTACTTC

clone_size: NA
v_call: TRBV19
cdr3_length: 14
d_call: NA
j_call: TRBJ1-4
cdr3_aa: CASSIWGVNEKLFF
cdr3_nt: TGTGCCAGTAGTATATGGGGAGTTAATGAAAAACTGTTTTTT

clone_size: NA
v_call: TRBV4-1
cdr3_length: 13
d_call: TRBD2
j_call: TRBJ2-1
cdr3_aa: CASSQPREHEQFF
cdr3_nt: TGCGCCAGCAGCCAGCCGCGGGAGCATGAGCAGTTCTTC

clone_size: NA
v_call: TRBV28
cdr3_length: 15
d_call: NA
j_call: TRBJ1-3
cdr3_aa: CASSSQASPGNTIYF
cdr3_nt: TGTGCCAGCAGTTCCCAGGCCAGCCCTGGAAACACCATATATTTT

clone_size: few
v_call: TRBV5-1
cdr3_length: 16
d_call: NA
j_call: TRBJ2-1
cdr3_aa: CASGPGGSGDGNEQFF
cdr3_nt: TGCGCCAGCGGACCTGGTGGTAGCGGAGACGGGAATGAGCAGTTCTTC

clone_size: NA
v_call: TRBV30
cdr3_length: 14
d_call: TRBD1
j_call: TRBJ2-7
cdr3_aa: CAWRSGTGFYEQYF
cdr3_nt: TGTGCCTGGAGGTCCGGGACAGGTTTCTACGAGCAGTACTTC

clone_size: NA
v_call: TRBV28
cdr3_length: 11
d_call: NA
j_call: TRBJ2-3
cdr3_aa: CASRATDTQYF
cdr3_nt: TGTGCCAGCAGGGCAACAGATACGCAGTATTTT

clone_size: once
v_call: TRBV28
cdr3_length: 14
d_call: NA
j_call: TRBJ2-7
cdr3_aa: CASSLTDGRYEQYF
cdr3_nt: TGTGCCAGCAGTTTGACGGACGGTCGTTACGAGCAGTACTTC

clone_size: NA
v_call: TRBV5-1
cdr3_length: 13
d_call: NA
j_call: TRBJ1-2
cdr3_aa: CASSLAPADGYTF
cdr3_nt: TGCGCCAGCAGCTTGGCGCCAGCCGATGGCTACACCTTC

clone_size: NA
v_call: TRBV4-3
cdr3_length: 17
d_call: TRBD1
j_call: TRBJ2-2
cdr3_aa: CASSQRFRGPGTGELFF
cdr3_nt: TGCGCCAGCAGCCAGAGATTCAGGGGGCCGGGCACCGGGGAGCTGTTTTTT

clone_size: NA
v_call: TRBV7-6
cdr3_length: 15
d_call: NA
j_call: TRBJ2-7
cdr3_aa: CASSLDTSGSYEQYF
cdr3_nt: TGTGCCAGCAGCTTAGATACTAGTGGATCCTACGAGCAGTACTTC

clone_size: NA
v_call: TRBV27
cdr3_length: 15
d_call: TRBD2
j_call: TRBJ2-7
cdr3_aa: CASSLRAGGLYEQYF
cdr3_nt: TGTGCCAGCAGTTTAAGGGCGGGAGGGCTCTACGAGCAGTACTTC

clone_size: many
v_call: TRBV10-1
cdr3_length: 18
d_call: TRBD1
j_call: TRBJ2-7
cdr3_aa: CASSESLGQGFSGHEQYF
cdr3_nt: TGCGCCAGCAGTGAGTCATTGGGACAGGGATTCTCCGGCCACGAGCAGTACTTC

clone_size: NA
v_call: TRBV5-1
cdr3_length: 15
d_call: TRBD2
j_call: TRBJ2-2
cdr3_aa: CASSLDTGTIGELFF
cdr3_nt: TGCGCCAGCAGCTTGGATACGGGGACTATCGGGGAGCTGTTTTTT

clone_size: NA
v_call: TRBV30
cdr3_length: 13
d_call: TRBD2
j_call: TRBJ2-7
cdr3_aa: CAWSSREGHEQYF
cdr3_nt: TGTGCCTGGAGTTCCCGGGAGGGCCACGAGCAGTACTTC

clone_size: once
v_call: TRBV25-1
cdr3_length: 14
d_call: NA
j_call: TRBJ2-7
cdr3_aa: CASSSRTDHYEQYF
cdr3_nt: TGTGCCAGCAGTTCCCGGACAGACCACTACGAGCAGTACTTC

clone_size: many
v_call: TRBV5-1
cdr3_length: 16
d_call: NA
j_call: TRBJ2-1
cdr3_aa: CASSPDASSSYNEQFF
cdr3_nt: TGCGCCAGCAGCCCCGACGCCTCGAGCTCCTACAATGAGCAGTTCTTC

clone_size: NA
v_call: TRBV2
cdr3_length: 13
d_call: NA
j_call: TRBJ2-1
cdr3_aa: CASGREGDNEQFF
cdr3_nt: TGTGCCAGCGGGCGGGAAGGAGACAATGAGCAGTTCTTC

clone_size: few
v_call: TRBV7-9
cdr3_length: 15
d_call: NA
j_call: TRBJ1-1
cdr3_aa: CASSSPEGGSTEAFF
cdr3_nt: TGTGCCAGCAGCTCCCCTGAGGGGGGCTCAACTGAAGCTTTCTTT

clone_size: NA
v_call: TRBV2
cdr3_length: 18
d_call: TRBD2
j_call: TRBJ2-2
cdr3_aa: CASSEFPGTSGNTGELFF
cdr3_nt: TGTGCCAGCAGTGAGTTTCCAGGGACTAGCGGAAACACCGGGGAGCTGTTTTTT

clone_size: NA
v_call: TRBV30
cdr3_length: 13
d_call: NA
j_call: TRBJ2-7
cdr3_aa: CACSRGRGYEQYF
cdr3_nt: TGTGCCTGTTCCAGGGGAAGGGGTTACGAGCAGTACTTC

clone_size: NA
v_call: TRBV9
cdr3_length: 18
d_call: NA
j_call: TRBJ2-1
cdr3_aa: CASSVEVSFNRSNNEQFF
cdr3_nt: TGTGCCAGCAGCGTTGAGGTAAGTTTTAACAGGAGTAACAATGAGCAGTTCTTC

clone_size: NA
v_call: TRBV2
cdr3_length: 12
d_call: NA
j_call: TRBJ2-5
cdr3_aa: CASSQESETQYF
cdr3_nt: TGTGCCAGCAGCCAGGAATCAGAGACCCAGTACTTC

clone_size: NA
v_call: TRBV5-4
cdr3_length: 20
d_call: TRBD1
j_call: TRBJ1-2
cdr3_aa: CASSLGALRTGGAGGYGYTF
cdr3_nt: TGTGCCAGCAGCTTGGGAGCCTTAAGGACAGGGGGCGCCGGAGGCTATGGCTACACCTTC

clone_size: NA
v_call: TRBV7-9
cdr3_length: 15
d_call: NA
j_call: TRBJ1-4
cdr3_aa: CASSLGTGRGEKLFF
cdr3_nt: TGTGCCAGCAGCTTAGGAACAGGAAGAGGCGAAAAACTGTTTTTT

clone_size: NA
v_call: TRBV28
cdr3_length: 15
d_call: NA
j_call: TRBJ1-5
cdr3_aa: CASSSRRGSNQPQHF
cdr3_nt: TGTGCCAGCAGTTCCCGCAGGGGTAGCAATCAGCCCCAGCATTTT

clone_size: NA
v_call: TRBV28
cdr3_length: 13
d_call: NA
j_call: TRBJ2-3
cdr3_aa: CASTGGRTDTQYF
cdr3_nt: TGTGCCAGCACCGGGGGCAGGACAGATACGCAGTATTTT

clone_size: NA
v_call: TRBV7-2
cdr3_length: 14
d_call: NA
j_call: TRBJ1-1
cdr3_aa: CASSPWGGETEAFF
cdr3_nt: TGTGCCAGCAGCCCCTGGGGGGGGGAAACTGAAGCTTTCTTT

clone_size: once
v_call: TRBV5-4
cdr3_length: 13
d_call: NA
j_call: TRBJ2-3
cdr3_aa: CASSAPGGDTQYF
cdr3_nt: TGTGCCAGCAGCGCCCCCGGGGGAGATACGCAGTATTTT

clone_size: once
v_call: TRBV2
cdr3_length: 13
d_call: TRBD1
j_call: TRBJ1-2
cdr3_aa: CASRGQGSYGYTF
cdr3_nt: TGTGCCAGTAGAGGACAGGGGAGCTATGGCTACACCTTC

clone_size: NA
v_call: TRBV29-1
cdr3_length: 13
d_call: NA
j_call: TRBJ1-2
cdr3_aa: CSVVVFGGDGYTF
cdr3_nt: TGCAGCGTTGTAGTCTTCGGGGGGGATGGCTACACCTTC

clone_size: NA
v_call: TRBV5-6
cdr3_length: 15
d_call: NA
j_call: TRBJ2-1
cdr3_aa: CASSLADYRGNEQFF
cdr3_nt: TGTGCCAGCAGCTTGGCGGACTACCGGGGAAATGAGCAGTTCTTC

clone_size: NA
v_call: TRBV18
cdr3_length: 15
d_call: TRBD1
j_call: TRBJ1-5
cdr3_aa: CASSPRTGGDQPQHF
cdr3_nt: TGTGCCAGCTCACCTCGGACAGGGGGCGATCAGCCCCAGCATTTT

clone_size: NA
v_call: TRBV15
cdr3_length: 13
d_call: NA
j_call: TRBJ1-5
cdr3_aa: CATSRDPNQPQHF
cdr3_nt: TGTGCCACCAGCAGAGATCCGAATCAGCCCCAGCATTTT

clone_size: NA
v_call: TRBV28
cdr3_length: 15
d_call: TRBD1
j_call: TRBJ1-2
cdr3_aa: CASTIGTGASYGYTF
cdr3_nt: TGTGCCAGCACCATCGGGACAGGAGCGTCCTATGGCTACACCTTC

clone_size: NA
v_call: TRBV6-1
cdr3_length: 14
d_call: NA
j_call: TRBJ1-4
cdr3_aa: CASSAGGLGEKLFF
cdr3_nt: TGTGCCAGCAGTGCTGGGGGGTTGGGGGAAAAACTGTTTTTT

clone_size: NA
v_call: TRBV4-2
cdr3_length: 16
d_call: TRBD2
j_call: TRBJ2-7
cdr3_aa: CASSQDVVAGGIEQYF
cdr3_nt: TGTGCCAGCAGCCAAGATGTGGTAGCGGGAGGCATCGAGCAGTACTTC

clone_size: NA
v_call: TRBV5-6
cdr3_length: 13
d_call: NA
j_call: TRBJ2-7
cdr3_aa: CASSLVDSYEQYF
cdr3_nt: TGTGCCAGCAGCTTGGTCGACAGCTACGAGCAGTACTTC

clone_size: NA
v_call: TRBV30
cdr3_length: 14
d_call: NA
j_call: TRBJ2-7
cdr3_aa: CAWSSTPVTYEQYF
cdr3_nt: TGTGCCTGGAGTTCGACTCCCGTGACCTACGAGCAGTACTTC

clone_size: NA
v_call: TRBV27
cdr3_length: 15
d_call: NA
j_call: TRBJ2-7
cdr3_aa: CASSVQGGRSYGQYF
cdr3_nt: TGTGCCAGCAGTGTACAGGGAGGAAGGAGCTACGGGCAGTACTTC

clone_size: NA
v_call: TRBV5-1
cdr3_length: 16
d_call: NA
j_call: TRBJ2-7
cdr3_aa: CASSKEGAGAVYEQYF
cdr3_nt: TGCGCCAGCAGCAAGGAGGGGGCGGGAGCGGTATACGAGCAGTACTTC

clone_size: NA
v_call: TRBV2
cdr3_length: 16
d_call: TRBD2
j_call: TRBJ2-7
cdr3_aa: CASRGGLAGVLYEQYF
cdr3_nt: TGTGCCAGCAGGGGAGGGTTAGCGGGAGTGCTCTACGAGCAGTACTTC

clone_size: NA
v_call: TRBV7-9
cdr3_length: 15
d_call: TRBD1
j_call: TRBJ2-7
cdr3_aa: CASSPGQGRGYEQYF
cdr3_nt: TGTGCCAGCAGCCCCGGACAGGGGAGGGGCTACGAGCAGTACTTC

clone_size: NA
v_call: TRBV28
cdr3_length: 14
d_call: TRBD1
j_call: TRBJ2-7
cdr3_aa: CASSNTGGPYEQYF
cdr3_nt: TGTGCCAGCAGCAACACAGGGGGGCCCTACGAGCAGTACTTC

clone_size: once
v_call: TRBV11-2
cdr3_length: 15
d_call: NA
j_call: TRBJ2-2
cdr3_aa: CASSGEELLTGELFF
cdr3_nt: TGTGCCAGCAGCGGGGAAGAGCTCCTCACCGGGGAGCTGTTTTTT

clone_size: NA
v_call: TRBV30
cdr3_length: 14
d_call: NA
j_call: TRBJ2-2
cdr3_aa: CAWTGSANTGELFF
cdr3_nt: TGTGCCTGGACCGGTTCCGCGAACACCGGGGAGCTGTTTTTT

clone_size: many
v_call: TRBV19
cdr3_length: 16
d_call: NA
j_call: TRBJ1-2
cdr3_aa: CASKIRPGEGNYGYTF
cdr3_nt: TGTGCCAGTAAAATTAGGCCCGGAGAGGGGAACTATGGCTACACCTTC

clone_size: few
v_call: TRBV5-6
cdr3_length: 14
d_call: NA
j_call: TRBJ1-2
cdr3_aa: CASSLVGGAYGYTF
cdr3_nt: TGTGCCAGCAGCTTGGTTGGGGGCGCCTATGGCTACACCTTC

clone_size: NA
v_call: TRBV28
cdr3_length: 14
d_call: TRBD1
j_call: TRBJ2-7
cdr3_aa: CASSPNQGAGEQYF
cdr3_nt: TGTGCCAGCAGTCCAAACCAGGGGGCAGGCGAGCAGTACTTC

clone_size: NA
v_call: TRBV28
cdr3_length: 16
d_call: TRBD2
j_call: TRBJ2-2
cdr3_aa: CASSLWGLALTGELFF
cdr3_nt: TGTGCCAGCAGTTTATGGGGACTAGCGCTCACCGGGGAGCTGTTTTTT